What follows are 21 T cell receptor beta chains derived from one specimen sequenced in a study of T cell changes during pregnancy in multiple sclerosis. This table comes from immunoSEQ multiplex PCR, and its TCRdb copy is limited to in-frame clones, with some not included. This table holds around 39,000 clones, 88% found once. The material was CD4+ T cells from peripheral blood mononuclear cells, obtained before pregnancy. These receptors were taken from a female donor with multiple sclerosis, enrolled in a pregnancy study.

The V gene is TRBV4-1, the J gene TRBJ2-6; D remains unclear. There are 16 residues in the CDR3. Trimming shortened V by 0 bases and J by 4 bases, and 10 bases separated the two germline ends. Per germline, CDR1 MGHRA and CDR2 YSYEKL. CDR3 loop: CASSQDLGVGANVLTF. In DNA, the CDR3 is TGCGCCAGCAGCCAAGATTTAGGAGTGGGGGCCAACGTCCTGACTTTC.

The chain is built from TRBV2 and TRBJ2-2; TRBD1 matches at 9 bases. V dropped 6 bases and J dropped 6; count of bases not matched to a gene: 8. Germline CDR1 is SNHLY and CDR2 is FYNNEI. This CDR3 has 15 residues. For the CDR3, the DNA is TGTGCCAGCAGAGTCGGACAGGGGTCGGCCGGGGAGCTGTTTTTT. Its protein product is CASRVGQGSAGELFF.

The chain carries TRBV30 and TRBJ2-7, with a weak D call TRBD2 (6 bases). Germline lookup yields CDR1 GTSNPN and CDR2 SVGIG (reference sequence). The CDR3 has 13 amino acids. V dropped 1 base and J dropped 4 bases, with 11 bases sitting between them. DNA for the CDR3: TGTGCCTGGAGTGCGGGGGAGTTATACGAGCAGTACTTC. It yields the protein CAWSAGELYEQYF.

In DNA form, the CDR3 reads TGTGCCAGCAGTGTCAACACAGGGGTTAATCAGCCCCAGCATTTT. Its translation is CASSVNTGVNQPQHF. The chain employs TRBV6-1 and TRBJ1-5; 7 bases agree with TRBD1. Trimming removed 4 bases from V and 4 bases from J; junction bases left unmatched: 7. Germline CDR1 is MNHNS and CDR2 is SASEGT. The CDR3 is 15 amino acids.

The rearrangement joins TRBV7-9 to TRBJ1-4; perhaps TRBD1 as D (6 bases). With 4 bases removed from V and 6 bases from J, the gap between germline ends came to 15 bases. This CDR3 has 15 amino acids. Germline CDR1 and CDR2: SEHNR and FQNEAQ (reference sequence). The CDR3 loop is CASSSGGARYEKLFF. CDR3 coding DNA: TGTGCCAGCAGCTCTGGGGGCGCTCGGTATGAAAAACTGTTTTTT.

This chain connects TRBV5-1 to TRBJ2-2, with 7 bases fitting TRBD2. The CDR3 is made up of 14 amino acids. CDR1 is SGHRS and CDR2 is YFSETQ in the germline V gene. V was clipped by 4 bases and J by 2 bases; unmatched bases: 2. Here the CDR3 reads CASSPGLNTGELFF. CDR3 in DNA: TGCGCCAGCAGCCCGGGACTAAACACCGGGGAGCTGTTTTTT.

This chain links TRBV25-1 with TRBJ1-2; D gene uncertain. Per the germline V gene, CDR1 is MGHDK and CDR2 is SYGVNS. The V gene lost 5 bases and the J gene lost 0 bases, with 13 bases spanning the gap. This CDR3 is built from 15 residues. The CDR3 sequence: CASSLSGSANYGYTF. The CDR3 nucleotides read TGTGCCAGCAGTCTCTCGGGATCGGCTAACTATGGCTACACCTTC.

This clone has a count of ten or more. The CDR3 here is CASSKGQGAGQPQHF. DNA for the CDR3: TGTGCCAGCAGTAAGGGACAGGGGGCCGGTCAGCCCCAGCATTTT. The V gene is TRBV2, the J gene TRBJ1-5; 12 nucleotides align to TRBD1. V lost 5 bases, J lost 6 bases, and 5 bases stayed unmatched. The CDR3 spans 15 residues. In germline, CDR1 is SNHLY, CDR2 FYNNEI.

The V and J genes are TRBV6-1 and TRBJ1-1; 7 bases align to TRBD1. Germline trimming cut 3 bases from V and 2 bases from J; bases unmatched to any gene: 9. The CDR3 runs to 16 residues. Germline CDR1 MNHNS, CDR2 SASEGT. The CDR3 protein is CASSETGTVVNTEAFF. The CDR3 nucleotides read TGTGCCAGCAGTGAGACCGGGACAGTGGTTAACACTGAAGCTTTCTTT.

The count of this clone is one. This chain joins TRBV14 and TRBJ2-2; 9 nucleotides line up with TRBD1. Per germline, CDR1 SGHDN and CDR2 FVKESK. This CDR3 has 15 residues. With V trimmed by 6 bases and J by 5 bases, 7 bases remained unmatched. CDR3 sequence: CASRQNRGLTGELFF. In nucleotides, the CDR3 is TGTGCCAGCAGACAAAACAGGGGGCTTACCGGGGAGCTGTTTTTT.

The chain has TRBV4-3 and TRBJ2-3, with D possibly matching TRBD1 (5 bases). Germline V gene lookup returns CDR1 LGHNA and CDR2 YSLEER. V lost 0 bases and J lost 1, with 11 bases in between. The CDR3 loop spans 16 amino acids. CDR3 loop: CASSQEGQGGTDTQYF. The CDR3 DNA sequence: TGCGCCAGCAGCCAAGAGGGCCAGGGCGGCACAGATACGCAGTATTTT.

This chain links TRBV19 with TRBJ2-6; D is possibly TRBD2 (6 bases). Germline V CDR1 and CDR2: LNHDA, SQIVND (reference sequence). The germline V and J ends were trimmed by 3 bases and 1 base, with 7 bases remaining between them. The CDR3 has 15 residues. CDR3 sequence reads: CASSIGGSGANVLTF. CDR3 DNA: TGTGCCAGTAGTATCGGGGGTTCTGGGGCCAACGTCCTGACTTTC. Using reference TRBV19 and TRBJ2-6 for the parts outside the CDR3, the full variable domain is DGGITQSPKYLFRKEGQNVTLSCEQNLNHDAMYWYRQDPGQGLRLIYYSQIVNDFQKGDIAEGYSVSREKKESFPLTVTSAQKNPTAFYLCASSIGGSGANVLTFGAGSRLTVL.

The J gene is TRBJ2-5, the V gene TRBV27; possibly TRBD1 for D (6 bases). The CDR3 length is 20 residues. V shed 0 bases and J shed 2 bases, with 25 bases lying between them. Germline values: CDR1 MNHEY, CDR2 SMNVEV (reference sequence). Written as DNA, the CDR3 is TGTGCCAGCAGTTTATCGCCCGGAACCTTGGGGGCGGAGGAGCAAGAGACCCAGTACTTC. Encoded protein: CASSLSPGTLGAEEQETQYF.

This clone was picked up one time. The chain links TRBV9 to TRBJ1-4, with a possible D match to TRBD1 (5 bases). Germline V gene sequence: CDR1 SGDLS, CDR2 YYNGEE. The CDR3 runs to 15 residues. The ends were cut back, 3 bases at V and 7 bases at J, with 16 bases in the middle. CDR3 DNA sequence: TGTGCCAGCAGCGAGACCGGGACTAGAGGTGAAAAACTGTTTTTT. Encoded protein: CASSETGTRGEKLFF.

The chain joins TRBV6-5 to TRBJ1-3, with D perhaps matching TRBD1 (6 bases). V dropped 2 bases and J dropped 0 bases, with 11 bases sitting between them. The CDR3 consists of 16 residues. Germline CDR1 is MNHEY and CDR2 is SVGAGI. The CDR3 region has the DNA TGTGCCAGCAGTTACGAACGGGGACACTCTGGAAACACCATATATTTT. This codes for CASSYERGHSGNTIYF.

This clone occurred once. The chain has TRBV4-2 and TRBJ2-5; 8 positions match TRBD2. V trimming: 4 bases; J trimming: 5 bases; junction bases outside the gene matches: 12. Germline V gives CDR1 LGHNA, CDR2 YNFKEQ. This CDR3 is 16 amino acids long. Here the CDR3 DNA reads TGTGCCAGCAGCCGAGGAGGAGCGGGAGAGGGGGAGACCCAGTACTTC. This gives the protein CASSRGGAGEGETQYF.

V is TRBV10-3 and J is TRBJ2-7; the match to TRBD2 covers 8 bases. The CDR3 contains 15 residues. Germline trimming cut 1 base from V and 2 bases from J; bases unmatched to any gene: 4. Germline CDR1 ENHRY, CDR2 SYGVKD. The CDR3 DNA reads TGTGCCATCAGTGAGTGGGGCGGGGGGCCCTACGAGCAGTACTTC. Translating gives CAISEWGGGPYEQYF.

This sequence joins TRBV5-1 and TRBJ2-3; 8 bases align to TRBD2. The trim removed 1 base at V and 4 bases at J, leaving 5 bases unmatched. The germline gives CDR1 SGHRS, CDR2 YFSETQ. The CDR3 is made up of 15 amino acids. The chain's CDR3 is CASSLSAGGPDTQYF. CDR3 nucleotides: TGCGCCAGCAGCTTGTCGGCGGGAGGCCCAGATACGCAGTATTTT.

The gene calls are TRBV27 and TRBJ1-6; 11 bases agree with TRBD1. CDR3 length: 21 residues. Germline trimming cut 2 bases from V and 10 bases from J; bases unmatched to any gene: 22. Germline CDR1 reads MNHEY; CDR2 reads SMNVEV (reference sequence). CDR3 region: CASSLGSGQGASKGVRSPLHF. The CDR3 bases are TGTGCCAGCAGTTTAGGGTCTGGACAGGGGGCGAGCAAAGGGGTTAGATCACCCCTCCACTTT.

CDR3 in DNA: TGTGCCTGGAGACTAGCGGGAGGGCCCCATGAGCAGTTCTTC. It specifies CAWRLAGGPHEQFF. The chain links TRBV30 to TRBJ2-1; 13 nucleotides line up with TRBD2. The CDR3 is 14 residues long. CDR1 is GTSNPN and CDR2 is SVGIG in the germline V gene (reference sequence). Trimming removed 3 bases from V and 8 bases from J; junction bases left unmatched: 4.

This rearrangement joins TRBV5-1 to TRBJ2-7; no definite D call. CDR1 and CDR2 (germline): SGHRS, YFSETQ. The CDR3 is 12 amino acids. Trimming took 0 bases from V and 3 from J, leaving 4 bases between them. The CDR3 here is CASSLDGYEQYF. The CDR3 nucleotides are TGCGCCAGCAGCTTGGACGGCTACGAGCAGTACTTC.